These 9 T cell receptor beta chains came from one sample sequenced in a study of response to subunit inactivated influenza vaccine (dated by TCRdb to between 2017 and 2018). Libraries came from RT-PCR. Sequencing was performed on an Illumina HiSeq 2500. In TCRdb, the public reads were trimmed at Q25 with fastp and aligned with MiXCR, with productive beta chains retained. Rows matching on CDR3 protein sequence are summarized as one entry with the most common DNA and genes. Within this sample are roughly 540,000 distinct CDR3 sequences, with approximately 22% of them counted one time only. 2.5% to 3% of the sample is held by the ten biggest clonotypes. The data also belong to a second study, concerning T cells expressing NK-cell markers. Per that second paper: TCR beta cDNA libraries were prepared using 5'RACE template switching, which introduced a universal primer site and unique molecular identifiers.

Specimen: CD4+ T cells sorted from PBMCs, collected about 13 days after vaccination. The receptors here all came from a man in his forties or fifties who received an inactivated influenza vaccine. Donor details come from another sample of the same person, matched by shared clones.

The rearrangement uses TRBV7-8 and TRBJ2-2; 8 bases agree with TRBD1. Unmatched junction bases numbered 9, after V lost 5 bases and J lost 1 base. CDR1 and CDR2 from the germline V gene are SGHVS and FQNEAQ. This CDR3 has 17 residues. The CDR3 spells CASSPRLTGVNTGELFF. The CDR3 nucleotides are TGTGCCAGCAGCCCAAGATTGACAGGGGTGAACACCGGGGAGCTGTTTTTT.

This clonotype was counted between two and nine times. CDR3 residues: CAIKGSNTGELFF. In DNA form, the CDR3 reads TGTGCCATCAAAGGAAGTAACACCGGGGAGCTGTTTTTT. This chain uses TRBV10-3 with TRBJ2-2; D gene uncertain. Trimming left V 7 bases short and J 2 bases short, with 8 bases between. The CDR3 length is 13 residues. Germline CDR1 and CDR2: ENHRY and SYGVKD.

The chain combines TRBV29-1 with TRBJ1-2; a possible D gene is TRBD1 (6 bases). This CDR3 has 13 residues. The germline V gene has CDR1 SQVTM and CDR2 ANQGSEA. Trimming pared 6 bases from V and 0 bases from J, leaving 11 bases between. The CDR3 nucleotides read TGCAGCGTGAGGACAGTAGCTAACTATGGCTACACCTTC. Residues: CSVRTVANYGYTF.

The chain couples TRBV9 to TRBJ1-6; possibly TRBD1 for D (6 bases). V was pared by 3 bases and J by 10 bases, with 17 bases between. Germline V gene lookup returns CDR1 SGDLS and CDR2 YYNGEE. The CDR3 contains 15 residues. In DNA form, the CDR3 reads TGTGCCAGCAGCGCCCTTCCGGCAGGGGAATCACCCCTCCACTTT. Translated: CASSALPAGESPLHF.

This clonotype was observed a handful of times. This chain joins TRBV20-1 and TRBJ2-3, with D unresolved. CDR1 is DFQATT and CDR2 is SNEGSKA in the germline V gene (reference sequence). With 6 bases removed from V and 1 base from J, the gap between germline ends came to 17 bases. The CDR3 length is 15 residues. Here the CDR3 reads CSAPGYPSRTDTQYF. The CDR3 bases are TGCAGTGCGCCAGGCTATCCGTCTCGCACAGATACGCAGTATTTT.

By sample share, this clonotype is medium-sized. CDR3 sequence (DNA): TGTGCCAGCAGCCGTGACCGACTAGCGGGTACCTACGAGCAGTACTTC. This translates into CASSRDRLAGTYEQYF. V gene TRBV14 combines with J gene TRBJ2-7; the match to TRBD2 covers 10 bases. V lost 4 bases and J lost 2; bases outside the gene matches: 8. Germline-derived CDR1 and CDR2 are SGHDN and FVKESK. The CDR3 has 16 amino acids.

This clonotype was picked up a small number of times. The chain has TRBV20-1 and TRBJ1-4; D gene unclear. The V gene's germline CDR1 is DFQATT and CDR2 SNEGSKA (reference sequence). This CDR3 comprises 13 residues. The V end lost 6 bases, the J end lost 8 bases, and 16 bases lay between the germline ends. The CDR3 loop reads CSASDGRREKLFF. CDR3 in DNA: TGCAGTGCGAGTGACGGGCGAAGGGAAAAACTGTTTTTT.

This clonotype was seen a few times. The gene calls are TRBV6-5 and TRBJ1-1, with D tentatively TRBD1 (6 bases). Germline CDR1 is MNHEY and CDR2 is SVGAGI. This CDR3 is built from 15 residues. Trimming left V 3 bases short and J 5 bases short, with 16 bases between. DNA for the CDR3: TGTGCCAGCAGTTATTCAGGGGTCGGGGGAACTGAAGCTTTCTTT. Protein product: CASSYSGVGGTEAFF.

A note on this clonotype: A much larger clone differs by one base, so this may be a read error. J is TRBJ2-3 and V is TRBV9, with 11 bases lining up with TRBD2. Germline lookup yields CDR1 SGDLS and CDR2 YYNGEE. This CDR3 comprises 17 residues. The CDR3 reads CDSSQTTIAGGRNTQYF. For the CDR3, the DNA is TGTGACAGCAGCCAGACAACAATAGCGGGAGGGCGAAATACGCAGTATTTT.